This TCR beta chain was recovered during a study of blood T cell repertoires in COVID-19. J lost 8 bases, V lost 7 bases, and 6 bases had no gene match. This CDR3 has 13 amino acids. The germline V gene has CDR1 SNHLY and CDR2 FYNNEI. Participants came from under 30 US areas, aged about 18 to 100 years. Assignment of participants to cohorts was predicated upon participant-reported clinical history. Donors in Cohort 3 counted as recovered after two negative PCRs, clearance, or symptom resolution. The method was immunoSEQ multiplex PCR; TCRdb's version includes in-frame clones alone and lacks a portion of them. The data contain a few hundred thousand clones, 70% to 90% of them singletons.

Sequencing input: PBMCs or T cells enriched from blood (not recorded which). This sequence joins TRBV2 and TRBJ1-4; 8 nucleotides match TRBD1. The TCR comes from a man aged 30 to 39 who had recovered from COVID-19. DNA for the CDR3: TGTGCCAGCACATGGACAGGGTTAGAAAAACTGTTTTTT. This translates into CASTWTGLEKLFF.